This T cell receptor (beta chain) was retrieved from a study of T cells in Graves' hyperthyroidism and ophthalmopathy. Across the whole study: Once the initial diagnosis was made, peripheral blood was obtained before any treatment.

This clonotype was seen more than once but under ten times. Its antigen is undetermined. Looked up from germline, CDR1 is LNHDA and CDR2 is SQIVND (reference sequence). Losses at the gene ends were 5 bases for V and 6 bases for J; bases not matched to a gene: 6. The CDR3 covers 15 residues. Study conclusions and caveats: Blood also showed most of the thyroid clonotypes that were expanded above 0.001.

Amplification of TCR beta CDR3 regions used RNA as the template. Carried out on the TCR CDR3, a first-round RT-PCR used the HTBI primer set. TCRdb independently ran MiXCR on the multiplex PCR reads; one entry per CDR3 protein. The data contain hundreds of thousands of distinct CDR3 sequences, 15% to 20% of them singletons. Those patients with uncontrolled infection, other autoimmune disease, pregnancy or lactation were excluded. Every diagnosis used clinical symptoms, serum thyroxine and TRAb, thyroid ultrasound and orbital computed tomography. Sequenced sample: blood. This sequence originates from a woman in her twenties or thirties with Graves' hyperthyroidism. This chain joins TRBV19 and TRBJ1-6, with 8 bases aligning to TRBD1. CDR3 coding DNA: TGTGCCAGTAGTTTTGGGACAGGCGGTAATTCACCCCTCCACTTT. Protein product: CASSFGTGGNSPLHF.